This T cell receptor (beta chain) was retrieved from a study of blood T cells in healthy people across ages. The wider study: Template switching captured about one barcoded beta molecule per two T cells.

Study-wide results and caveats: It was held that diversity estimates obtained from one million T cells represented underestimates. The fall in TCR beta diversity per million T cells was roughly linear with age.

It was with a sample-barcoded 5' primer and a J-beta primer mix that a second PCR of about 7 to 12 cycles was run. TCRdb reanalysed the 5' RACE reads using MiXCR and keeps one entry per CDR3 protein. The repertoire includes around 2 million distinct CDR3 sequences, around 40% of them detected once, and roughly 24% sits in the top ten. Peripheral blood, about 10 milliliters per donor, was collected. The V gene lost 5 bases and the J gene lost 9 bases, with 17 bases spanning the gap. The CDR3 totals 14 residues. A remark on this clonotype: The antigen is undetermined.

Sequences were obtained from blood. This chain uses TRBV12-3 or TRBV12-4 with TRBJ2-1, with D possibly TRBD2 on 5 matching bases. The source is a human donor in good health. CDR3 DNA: TGTGCCAGCAGTCTTAACCAGGCCGCGGGTGAGCAGTTCTTC. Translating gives CASSLNQAAGEQFF.